The sequence of this TCR beta chain was determined in a study of cytomegalovirus exposure and HLA in healthy donors. Per the germline V gene, CDR1 is ENHRY and CDR2 is SYGVKD. V shed 2 bases and J shed 5 bases, with 9 bases lying between them. This CDR3 contains 13 residues. The PCR used 60 Vbeta and 13 Jbeta primers. Clones were read by immunoSEQ multiplex PCR, and TCRdb kept only the in-frame ones, dropping some. The sample lists 100,000 or so clones, over 80% occurring once. Sequenced sample: PBMCs. This chain connects TRBV10-3 to TRBJ2-5; D may be TRBD1 (5 bases). The source of this sequence is a man between 18 and 29 years old in good health and CMV-seronegative. CDR3 sequence (DNA): TGTGCCATCAGTGAGAGGGGTGGGGAGACCCAGTACTTC. The encoded protein is CAISERGGETQYF.